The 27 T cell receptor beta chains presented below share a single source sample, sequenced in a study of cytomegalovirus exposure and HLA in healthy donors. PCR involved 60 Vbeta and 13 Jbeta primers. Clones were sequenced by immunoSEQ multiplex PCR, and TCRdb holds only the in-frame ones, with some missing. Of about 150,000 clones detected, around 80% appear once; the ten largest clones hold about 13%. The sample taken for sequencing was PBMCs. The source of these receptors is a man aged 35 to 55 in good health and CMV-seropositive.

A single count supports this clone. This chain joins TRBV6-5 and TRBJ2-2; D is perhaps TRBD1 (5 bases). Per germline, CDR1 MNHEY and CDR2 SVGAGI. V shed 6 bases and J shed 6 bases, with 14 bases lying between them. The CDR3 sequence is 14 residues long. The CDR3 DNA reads TGTGCCAGCAGCTGGACGGACATCCCCGGGGAGCTGTTTTTT. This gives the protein CASSWTDIPGELFF.

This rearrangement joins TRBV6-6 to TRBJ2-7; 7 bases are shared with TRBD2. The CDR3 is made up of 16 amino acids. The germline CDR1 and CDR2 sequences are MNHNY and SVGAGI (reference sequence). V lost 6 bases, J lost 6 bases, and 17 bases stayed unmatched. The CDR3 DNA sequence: TGTGCCAGCAGAGTTACGGTGGGGGGGTTGGTGCGCGAGCAGTACTTC. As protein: CASRVTVGGLVREQYF.

Written as DNA, the CDR3 is TGTGCCAGCAGCTTCCTCGGGAGAGTGTCAGATACGCAGTATTTT. Residues: CASSFLGRVSDTQYF. V is TRBV5-5 and J is TRBJ2-3, with D tentatively TRBD2 (6 bases). V was cut by 2 bases and J by 4 bases, with 14 bases left in between. CDR1 and CDR2 (germline): SGHKS, YYEKEE (reference sequence). There are 15 residues in the CDR3.

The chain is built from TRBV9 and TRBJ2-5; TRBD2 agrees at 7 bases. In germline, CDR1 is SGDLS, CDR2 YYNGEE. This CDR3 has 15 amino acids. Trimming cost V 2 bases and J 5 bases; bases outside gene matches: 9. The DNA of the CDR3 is TGTGCCAGCAGCGTTTTAGGCGGGAGAGGGGAGACCCAGTACTTC. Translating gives CASSVLGGRGETQYF.

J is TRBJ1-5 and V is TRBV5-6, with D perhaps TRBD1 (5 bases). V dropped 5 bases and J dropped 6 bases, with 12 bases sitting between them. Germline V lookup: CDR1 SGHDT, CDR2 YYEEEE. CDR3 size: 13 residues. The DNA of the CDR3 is TGTGCCAGCAGTCCTGGGGGGAGTCAGCCCCAGCATTTT. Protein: CASSPGGSQPQHF.

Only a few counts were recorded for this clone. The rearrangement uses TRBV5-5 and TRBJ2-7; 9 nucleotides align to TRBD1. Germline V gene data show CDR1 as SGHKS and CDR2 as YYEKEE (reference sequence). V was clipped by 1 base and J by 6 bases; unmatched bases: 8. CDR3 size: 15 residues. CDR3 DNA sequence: TGTGCCAGCAGCTTGCCCGGGACAGGGTTCCCCGAGCAGTACTTC. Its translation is CASSLPGTGFPEQYF.

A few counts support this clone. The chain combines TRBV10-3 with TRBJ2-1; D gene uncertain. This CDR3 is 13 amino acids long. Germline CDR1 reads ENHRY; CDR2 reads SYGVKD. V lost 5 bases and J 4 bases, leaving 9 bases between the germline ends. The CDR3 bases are TGTGCCATCAGTATGACTGTGTACAATGAGCAGTTCTTC. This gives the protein CAISMTVYNEQFF.

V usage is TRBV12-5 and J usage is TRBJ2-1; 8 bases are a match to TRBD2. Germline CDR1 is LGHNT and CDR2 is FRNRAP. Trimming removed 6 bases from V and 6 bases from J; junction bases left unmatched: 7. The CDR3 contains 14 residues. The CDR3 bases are TGTGCTAGTGGAAACCCCGGGACTAGCAATGAGCAGTTCTTC. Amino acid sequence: CASGNPGTSNEQFF.

CDR3 loop: CASKLGGQGPGEQYF. The CDR3 DNA follows: TGTGCCAGCAAACTAGGGGGACAGGGCCCTGGGGAGCAGTACTTC. J is TRBJ2-7 and V is TRBV6-1; 9 bases are a match to TRBD1. After removal of 7 bases from V and 7 bases from J, the junction contained 14 bases not matched to a gene. The CDR3 extends over 15 amino acids. The germline gives CDR1 MNHNS, CDR2 SASEGT.

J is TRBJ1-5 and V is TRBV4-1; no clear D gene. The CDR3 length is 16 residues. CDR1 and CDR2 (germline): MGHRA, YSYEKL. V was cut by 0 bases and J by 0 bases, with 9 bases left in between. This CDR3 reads CASSQDTPASNQPQHF. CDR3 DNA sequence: TGCGCCAGCAGCCAAGACACTCCCGCTAGCAATCAGCCCCAGCATTTT.

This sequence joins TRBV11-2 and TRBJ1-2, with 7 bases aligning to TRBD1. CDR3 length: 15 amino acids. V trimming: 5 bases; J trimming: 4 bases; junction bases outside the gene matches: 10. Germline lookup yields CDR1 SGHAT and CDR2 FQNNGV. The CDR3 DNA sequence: TGTGCCAGCAGCGTGTCGACAGGGAAGACCTATGGCTACACCTTC. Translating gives CASSVSTGKTYGYTF.

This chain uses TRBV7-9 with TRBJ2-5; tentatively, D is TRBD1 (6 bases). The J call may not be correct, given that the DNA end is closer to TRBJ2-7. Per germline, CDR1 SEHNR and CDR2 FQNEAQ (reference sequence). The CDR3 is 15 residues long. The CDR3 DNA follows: TGTGCCAGCAGCTTAGAACCTACAGGGTACCACGAGCAGTACTTC. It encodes CASSLEPTGYHEQYF.

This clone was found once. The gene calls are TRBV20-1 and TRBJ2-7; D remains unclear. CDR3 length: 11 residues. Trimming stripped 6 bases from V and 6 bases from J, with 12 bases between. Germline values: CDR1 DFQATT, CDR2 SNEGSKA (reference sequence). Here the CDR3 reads CSAVLGAEQYF. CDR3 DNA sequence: TGCAGTGCCGTCTTAGGAGCCGAGCAGTACTTC.

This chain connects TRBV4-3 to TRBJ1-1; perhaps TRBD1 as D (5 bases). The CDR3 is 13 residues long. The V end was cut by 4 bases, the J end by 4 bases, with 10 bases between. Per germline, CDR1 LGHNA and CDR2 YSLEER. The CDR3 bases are TGCGCCAGCAGCCGCAGGGAGGGCACTGAAGCTTTCTTT. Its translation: CASSRREGTEAFF.

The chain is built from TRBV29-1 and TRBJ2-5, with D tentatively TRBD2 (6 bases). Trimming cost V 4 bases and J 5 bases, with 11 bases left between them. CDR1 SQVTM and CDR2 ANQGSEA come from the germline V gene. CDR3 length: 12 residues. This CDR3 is CSVGGGLETQYF. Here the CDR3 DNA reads TGCAGCGTTGGTGGGGGGTTGGAGACCCAGTACTTC.

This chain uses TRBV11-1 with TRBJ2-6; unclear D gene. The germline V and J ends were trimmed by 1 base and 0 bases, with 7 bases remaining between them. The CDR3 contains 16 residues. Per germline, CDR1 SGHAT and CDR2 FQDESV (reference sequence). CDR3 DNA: TGTGCCAGCAGCTTAGATCCAGACTCTGGGGCCAACGTCCTGACTTTC. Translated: CASSLDPDSGANVLTF.

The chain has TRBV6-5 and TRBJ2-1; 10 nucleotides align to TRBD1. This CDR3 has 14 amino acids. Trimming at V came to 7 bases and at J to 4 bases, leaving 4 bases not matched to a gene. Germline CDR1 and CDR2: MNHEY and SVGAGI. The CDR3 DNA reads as TGTGCCAGCAACCGGGACAGGGGTTACAATGAGCAGTTCTTC. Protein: CASNRDRGYNEQFF.

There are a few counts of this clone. The DNA of the CDR3 is TGCAGCATTCTGGAGGTGTCCCTTTCTTATGGCTACACCTTC. This sequence encodes CSILEVSLSYGYTF. The genes are TRBV29-1 and TRBJ1-2; D is unclear. CDR1 is SQVTM, CDR2 ANQGSEA, per germline. This CDR3 region has 14 residues. Trimming took off 8 bases at V and 5 bases at J, with 21 bases between the two ends. The entire variable domain, with the rest obtained from reference TRBV29-1 and TRBJ1-2, is as follows: SAVISQKPSRDICQRGTSLTIQCQVDSQVTMMFWYRQQPGQSLTLIATANQGSEATYESGFVIDKFPISRPNLTFSTLTVSNMSPEDSSIYLCSILEVSLSYGYTFGSGTRLTVV.

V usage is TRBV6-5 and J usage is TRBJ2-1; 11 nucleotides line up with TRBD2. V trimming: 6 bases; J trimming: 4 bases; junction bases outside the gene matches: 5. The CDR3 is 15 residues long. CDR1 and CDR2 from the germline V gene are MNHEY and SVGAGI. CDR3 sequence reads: CASRLRLAGYNEQFF. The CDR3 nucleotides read TGTGCCAGCAGACTTAGACTAGCGGGGTACAATGAGCAGTTCTTC.

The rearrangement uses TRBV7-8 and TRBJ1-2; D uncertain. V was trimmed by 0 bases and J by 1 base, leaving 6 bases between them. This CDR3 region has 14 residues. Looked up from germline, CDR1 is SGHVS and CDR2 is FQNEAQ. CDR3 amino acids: CASSLAGYNYGYTF. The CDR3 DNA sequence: TGTGCCAGCAGCTTAGCCGGGTATAACTATGGCTACACCTTC. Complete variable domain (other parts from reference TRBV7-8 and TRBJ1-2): GAGVSQSPRYKVAKRGQDVALRCDPISGHVSLFWYQQALGQGPEFLTYFQNEAQLDKSGLPSDRFFAERPEGSVSTLKIQRTQQEDSAVYLCASSLAGYNYGYTFGSGTRLTVV.

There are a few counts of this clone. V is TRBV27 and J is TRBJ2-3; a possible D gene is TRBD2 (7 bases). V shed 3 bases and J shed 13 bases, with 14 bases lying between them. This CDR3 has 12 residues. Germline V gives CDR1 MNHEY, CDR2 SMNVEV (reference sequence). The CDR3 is CASSFRAGAEYF. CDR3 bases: TGTGCCAGCAGTTTTCGGGCGGGGGCGGAGTATTTT.

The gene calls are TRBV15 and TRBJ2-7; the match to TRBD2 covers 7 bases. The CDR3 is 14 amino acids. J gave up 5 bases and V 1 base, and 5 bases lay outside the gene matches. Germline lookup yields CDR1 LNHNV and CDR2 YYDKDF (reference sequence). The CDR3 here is CATSRGREINEQYF. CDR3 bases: TGTGCCACCAGCAGAGGGCGGGAGATCAACGAGCAGTACTTC.

The DNA of the CDR3 is TGTGCCAGCAGTTACTCGTTGATGACAGGCGGGGGCTACACCTTC. It specifies CASSYSLMTGGGYTF. This chain connects TRBV6-5 to TRBJ1-2, with TRBD1 as a possible D gene (6 bases). The CDR3 length is 15 residues. V was cut by 0 bases and J by 8 bases, with 16 bases left in between. The germline CDR1 and CDR2 sequences are MNHEY and SVGAGI.

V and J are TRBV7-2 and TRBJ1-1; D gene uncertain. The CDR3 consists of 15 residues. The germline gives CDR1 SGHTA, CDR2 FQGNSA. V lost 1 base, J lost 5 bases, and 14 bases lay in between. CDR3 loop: CASSLEGSGGTEAFF. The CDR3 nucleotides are TGTGCCAGCAGCTTAGAAGGTTCCGGAGGGACTGAAGCTTTCTTT. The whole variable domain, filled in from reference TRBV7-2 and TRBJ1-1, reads GAGVSQSPSNKVTEKGKDVELRCDPISGHTALYWYRQSLGQGLEFLIYFQGNSAPDKSGLPSDRFSAERTGGSVSTLTIQRTQQEDSAVYLCASSLEGSGGTEAFFGQGTRLTVV.

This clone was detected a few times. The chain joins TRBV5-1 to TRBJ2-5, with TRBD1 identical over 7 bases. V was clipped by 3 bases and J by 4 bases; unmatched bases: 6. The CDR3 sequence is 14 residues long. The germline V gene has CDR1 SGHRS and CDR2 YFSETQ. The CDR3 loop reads CASSWEGGGETQYF. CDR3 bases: TGCGCCAGCAGCTGGGAAGGGGGCGGAGAGACCCAGTACTTC.

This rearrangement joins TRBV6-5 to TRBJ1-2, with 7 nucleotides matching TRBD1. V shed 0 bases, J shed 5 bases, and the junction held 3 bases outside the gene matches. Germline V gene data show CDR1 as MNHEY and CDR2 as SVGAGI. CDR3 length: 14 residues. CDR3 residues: CASSYSGTEYGYTF. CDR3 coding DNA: TGTGCCAGCAGTTACTCAGGGACAGAATATGGCTACACCTTC.

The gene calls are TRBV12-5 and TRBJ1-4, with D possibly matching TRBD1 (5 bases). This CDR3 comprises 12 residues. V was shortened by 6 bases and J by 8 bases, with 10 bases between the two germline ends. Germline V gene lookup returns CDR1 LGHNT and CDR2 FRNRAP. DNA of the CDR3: TGTGCTAGTGGAACAGGCTACGAAAAACTGTTTTTT. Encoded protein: CASGTGYEKLFF.